The 16 T cell receptor beta chains presented below share a single source sample, sequenced in a study of blood T cell repertoires in COVID-19. The data were produced by immunoSEQ multiplex PCR, yet TCRdb's version contains in-frame clones alone and is incomplete. The table includes about 170,000 clones, about 88% detected once. Input material: peripheral blood. These receptors were taken from a man aged 50-60 years who had recovered from COVID-19.

This chain links TRBV6-5 with TRBJ2-7; 10 bases agree with TRBD1. The CDR3 contains 14 residues. With 6 bases clipped from V and 4 bases from J, the junction kept 6 bases outside the gene matches. Germline lookup yields CDR1 MNHEY and CDR2 SVGAGI. The CDR3 sequence is CASRPDRGRYEQYF. In DNA, the CDR3 is TGTGCCAGCAGGCCCGACAGGGGGCGGTACGAGCAGTACTTC.

The chain has TRBV5-4 and TRBJ2-4; 12 positions agree with TRBD1. The CDR3 is 16 amino acids. J gave up 1 base and V 3 bases, and 2 bases lay outside the gene matches. Germline V gene lookup returns CDR1 SGHNT and CDR2 YYREEE (reference sequence). The CDR3 reads CASSSGTGGAKNIQYF. The DNA for the CDR3 is TGTGCCAGCAGCTCCGGGACAGGGGGCGCCAAAAACATTCAGTACTTC.

V gene TRBV3-1 (or the pseudogene TRBV3-2) combines with J gene TRBJ1-1, with TRBD1 identical over 9 bases. Germline-derived CDR1 and CDR2 are LGHDT and YNNKEL (reference sequence). This CDR3 is built from 15 residues. The J segment lost 1 base and the V segment lost 7 bases, leaving 7 bases of the junction unmatched. The CDR3 nucleotides read TGTGCCAGCAAGTCCCGGGACAGGGCGAACACTGAAGCTTTCTTT. Protein sequence: CASKSRDRANTEAFF.

The chain carries TRBV13 and TRBJ2-7; TRBD2 is a possible D gene (5 bases). The CDR3 loop spans 13 amino acids. Germline V CDR1 and CDR2: PRHDT, FYEKMQ (reference sequence). Trimming took 1 base from V and 6 from J, leaving 10 bases between them. The CDR3 reads CASSLEGDGEQYF. The CDR3 DNA is TGTGCCAGCAGCTTAGAGGGAGATGGCGAGCAGTACTTC.

The count of this clone is one. The chain couples TRBV3-1 (or the pseudogene TRBV3-2) to TRBJ1-3; D may be TRBD1 (5 bases). The CDR3 is made up of 15 amino acids. Looked up from germline, CDR1 is LGHDT and CDR2 is YNNKEL (reference sequence). The V gene lost 4 bases and the J gene lost 0 bases, with 10 bases spanning the gap. The chain's CDR3 is CASSRDSFSGNTIYF. DNA for the CDR3: TGTGCCAGCAGCCGAGACAGTTTCTCTGGAAACACCATATATTTT.

The V gene is TRBV4-3, the J gene TRBJ2-7; no reliable D call. V gave up 0 bases and J gave up 4 bases, with 4 bases separating them. The CDR3 is 12 residues long. Germline assignment: CDR1 LGHNA and CDR2 YSLEER. The DNA for the CDR3 is TGCGCCAGCAGCCAAGATGCGTACGAGCAGTACTTC. This encodes CASSQDAYEQYF.

This chain joins TRBV5-1 and TRBJ2-2; D might be TRBD1 (6 bases). Germline values: CDR1 SGHRS, CDR2 YFSETQ. The V and J ends lost 2 bases and 0 bases respectively, with 8 bases between them. This CDR3 is 15 amino acids long. CDR3 DNA sequence: TGCGCCAGCAGCTTTTCAGGGGCGAACACCGGGGAGCTGTTTTTT. It codes for CASSFSGANTGELFF.

This clone was recorded once. The chain combines TRBV7-9 with TRBJ1-2; D is ambiguous. V lost 1 base and J lost 4, with 13 bases in between. The CDR3 loop spans 15 amino acids. Germline V gene lookup returns CDR1 SEHNR and CDR2 FQNEAQ (reference sequence). CDR3 protein: CASSLDSGQAYGYTF. DNA for the CDR3: TGTGCCAGCAGCTTAGATTCCGGTCAGGCCTATGGCTACACCTTC.

There are a few counts of this clone. Other DNA sequences within the sample encode an identical CDR3. V gene TRBV6-5 combines with J gene TRBJ1-1; unclear D gene. Germline V gives CDR1 MNHEY, CDR2 SVGAGI. The CDR3 length is 13 residues. Between the trimmed V and J ends, which lost 2 bases and 0 bases, there was a span of 4 bases. CDR3 sequence (DNA): TGTGCCAGCAGTTACACGGTGAACACTGAAGCTTTCTTT. Protein product: CASSYTVNTEAFF.

The CDR3 loop reads CASRTGLGSTDTQYF. As DNA, the CDR3 is TGTGCCAGTAGGACCGGACTAGGGAGCACAGATACGCAGTATTTT. J is TRBJ2-3 and V is TRBV19; 7 bases map to TRBD2. The CDR3 totals 15 residues. V lost 6 bases, J lost 0 bases, and 6 bases stayed unmatched. The germline V gene encodes CDR1 LNHDA and CDR2 SQIVND (reference sequence).

The chain is built from TRBV11-1 and TRBJ1-1, with a tentative D call TRBD1 (6 bases). Germline CDR1 SGHAT, CDR2 FQDESV (reference sequence). Trimming took 5 bases from V and 1 from J, leaving 14 bases between them. This CDR3 contains 15 residues. This CDR3 reads CASSTRQVGNTEAFF. CDR3 nucleotides: TGTGCCAGCAGCACACGACAGGTTGGGAACACTGAAGCTTTCTTT.

The chain is built from TRBV6-4 and TRBJ1-1; D might be TRBD1 (6 bases). Germline loops: CDR1 MRHNA, CDR2 SNTAGT. The ends were cut back, 6 bases at V and 1 base at J, with 9 bases in the middle. The CDR3 sequence is 13 residues long. The CDR3 reads CASRRTENTEAFF. The CDR3 nucleotides are TGTGCCAGCAGAAGGACAGAGAACACTGAAGCTTTCTTT.

Here the CDR3 DNA reads TGTGCCAGCAGTAGTACAGGGGGCACAGATACGCAGTATTTT. Translating gives CASSSTGGTDTQYF. The chain is built from TRBV6-5 and TRBJ2-3, with 7 bases identical to TRBD1. CDR1 is MNHEY, CDR2 SVGAGI, per germline. Losses at the gene ends were 5 bases for V and 1 base for J; bases not matched to a gene: 3. CDR3 length: 14 residues.

This clone showed up many times. This rearrangement joins TRBV24-1 to TRBJ2-1, with TRBD2 identical over 11 bases. This CDR3 region has 17 residues. Unmatched junction bases numbered 9, after V lost 0 bases and J lost 9 bases. Germline CDR1 is KGHDR and CDR2 is SFDVKD. The CDR3 coding sequence is TGTGCCACCAGTGATTTGTTTACTAGCGGGGGCACGGGTGAGCAGTTCTTC. The encoded protein is CATSDLFTSGGTGEQFF.

This clone was counted once. The V and J genes are TRBV11-2 and TRBJ2-2, with 12 positions matching TRBD1. The CDR3 loop spans 15 amino acids. J lost 6 bases, V lost 4 bases, and 3 bases had no gene match. Germline CDR1 reads SGHAT; CDR2 reads FQNNGV. In DNA, the CDR3 is TGTGCCAGCAGCTCCGGGACAGGGGGCCCCGGGGAGCTGTTTTTT. This codes for CASSSGTGGPGELFF.

As DNA, the CDR3 is TGCGCCAGCAGCCCCGAGCGGGTGAGCACAGATACGCAGTATTTT. Translating it yields CASSPERVSTDTQYF. The genes are TRBV4-3 and TRBJ2-3, with D possibly being TRBD2 (6 bases). The V gene lost 4 bases and the J gene lost 0 bases, with 11 bases spanning the gap. The CDR3 contains 15 residues. Germline values: CDR1 LGHNA, CDR2 YSLEER.